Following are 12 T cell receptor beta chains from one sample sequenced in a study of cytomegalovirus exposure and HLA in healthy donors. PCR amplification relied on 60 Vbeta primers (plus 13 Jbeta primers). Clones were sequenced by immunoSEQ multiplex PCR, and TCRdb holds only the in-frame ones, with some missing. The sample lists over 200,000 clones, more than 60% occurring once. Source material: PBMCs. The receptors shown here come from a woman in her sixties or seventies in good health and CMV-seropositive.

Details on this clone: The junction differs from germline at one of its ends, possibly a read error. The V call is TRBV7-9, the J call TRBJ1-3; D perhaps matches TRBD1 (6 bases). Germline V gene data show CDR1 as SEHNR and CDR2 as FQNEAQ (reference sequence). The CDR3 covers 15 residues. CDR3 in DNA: TGTGCCAGCGGCTTAACAGGGTTCTCTGGAAACACCATATATTTT. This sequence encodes CASGLTGFSGNTIYF.

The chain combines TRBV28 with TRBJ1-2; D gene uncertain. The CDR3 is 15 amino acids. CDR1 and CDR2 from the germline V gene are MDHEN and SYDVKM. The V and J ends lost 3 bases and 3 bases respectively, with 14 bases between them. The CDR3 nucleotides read TGTGCCAGCAGTTTGGGAGTTACCGTCGACTATGGCTACACCTTC. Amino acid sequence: CASSLGVTVDYGYTF.

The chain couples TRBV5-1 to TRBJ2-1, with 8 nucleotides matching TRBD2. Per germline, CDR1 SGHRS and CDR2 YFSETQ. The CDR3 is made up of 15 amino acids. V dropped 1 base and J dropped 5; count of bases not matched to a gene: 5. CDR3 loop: CASSLINGGDNEQFF. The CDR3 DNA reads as TGCGCCAGCAGCTTGATTAACGGGGGGGACAATGAGCAGTTCTTC.

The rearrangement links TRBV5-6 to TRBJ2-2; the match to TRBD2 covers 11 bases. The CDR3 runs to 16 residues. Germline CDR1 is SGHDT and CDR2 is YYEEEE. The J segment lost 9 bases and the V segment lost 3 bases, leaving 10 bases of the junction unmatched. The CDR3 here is CASSWLAGGLRRELFF. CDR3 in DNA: TGTGCCAGCAGCTGGCTAGCGGGAGGCCTGCGGAGGGAGCTGTTTTTT.

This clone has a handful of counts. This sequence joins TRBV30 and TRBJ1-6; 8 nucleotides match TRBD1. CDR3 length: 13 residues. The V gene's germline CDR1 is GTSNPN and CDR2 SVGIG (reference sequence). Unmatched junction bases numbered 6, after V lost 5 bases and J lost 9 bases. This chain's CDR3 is CAWGGQGFSPLHF. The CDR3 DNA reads TGTGCCTGGGGCGGACAGGGATTTTCACCCCTCCACTTT. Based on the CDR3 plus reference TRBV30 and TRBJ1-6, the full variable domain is SQTIHQWPATLVQPVGSPLSLECTVEGTSNPNLYWYRQAAGRGLQLLFYSVGIGQISSEVPQNLSASRPQDRQFILSSKKLLLSDSGFYLCAWGGQGFSPLHFGNGTRLTVT.

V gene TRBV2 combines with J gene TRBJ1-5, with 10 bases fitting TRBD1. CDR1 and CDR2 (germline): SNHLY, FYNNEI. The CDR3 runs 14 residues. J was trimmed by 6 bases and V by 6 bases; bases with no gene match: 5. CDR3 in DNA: TGTGCCAGCAGCCGGGACAGGGGAAGTCAGCCCCAGCATTTT. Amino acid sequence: CASSRDRGSQPQHF.

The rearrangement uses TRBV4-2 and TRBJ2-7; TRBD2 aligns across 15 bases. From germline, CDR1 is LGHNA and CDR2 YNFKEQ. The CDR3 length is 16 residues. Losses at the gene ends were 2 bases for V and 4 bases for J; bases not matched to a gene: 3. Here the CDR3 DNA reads TGTGCCAGCAGCCAAACCGGGACTAGCGGGAGGTACGAGCAGTACTTC. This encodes CASSQTGTSGRYEQYF.

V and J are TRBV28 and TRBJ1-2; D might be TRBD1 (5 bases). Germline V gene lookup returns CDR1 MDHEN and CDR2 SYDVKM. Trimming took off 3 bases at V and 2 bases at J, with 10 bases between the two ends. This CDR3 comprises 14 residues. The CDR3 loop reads CASSFLQGNYGYTF. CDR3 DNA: TGTGCCAGCAGTTTTCTTCAGGGAAACTATGGCTACACCTTC.

The CDR3 loop reads CASGLITGRNPEAFF. CDR3 coding DNA: TGTGCTAGTGGTTTGATCACAGGGCGGAATCCTGAAGCTTTCTTT. J is TRBJ1-1 and V is TRBV12-5; possible D gene TRBD1, 6 bases. V was clipped by 2 bases and J by 6 bases, with 16 bases between them. The CDR3 spans 15 residues. From germline, CDR1 is LGHNT and CDR2 FRNRAP.

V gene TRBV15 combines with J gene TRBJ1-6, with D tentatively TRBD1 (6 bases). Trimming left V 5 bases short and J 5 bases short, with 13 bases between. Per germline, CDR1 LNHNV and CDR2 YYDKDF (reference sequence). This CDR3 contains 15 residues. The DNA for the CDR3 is TGTGCCACCAGCCCAACTACAGGGAATAATTCACCCCTCCACTTT. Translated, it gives CATSPTTGNNSPLHF. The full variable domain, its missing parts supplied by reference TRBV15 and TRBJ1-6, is DAMVIQNPRYQVTQFGKPVTLSCSQTLNHNVMYWYQQKSSQAPKLLFHYYDKDFNNEADTPDNFQSRRPNTSFCFLDIRSPGLGDTAMYLCATSPTTGNNSPLHFGNGTRLTVT.

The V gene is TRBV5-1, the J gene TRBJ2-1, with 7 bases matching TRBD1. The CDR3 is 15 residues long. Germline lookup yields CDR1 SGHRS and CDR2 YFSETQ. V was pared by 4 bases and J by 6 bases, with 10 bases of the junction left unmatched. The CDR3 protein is CASSTRSGTANEQFF. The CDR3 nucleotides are TGCGCCAGCAGCACACGCTCCGGGACAGCCAATGAGCAGTTCTTC.

CDR3 coding DNA: TGCGCCAGCAGCCCAATGGCAGGGCTAGCCAAAAACATTCAGTACTTC. Protein sequence: CASSPMAGLAKNIQYF. This chain links TRBV4-1 with TRBJ2-4; TRBD1 might be the D (5 bases). Germline V gives CDR1 MGHRA, CDR2 YSYEKL. The V end lost 4 bases, the J end lost 0 bases, and 13 bases lay between the germline ends. CDR3 size: 16 residues.